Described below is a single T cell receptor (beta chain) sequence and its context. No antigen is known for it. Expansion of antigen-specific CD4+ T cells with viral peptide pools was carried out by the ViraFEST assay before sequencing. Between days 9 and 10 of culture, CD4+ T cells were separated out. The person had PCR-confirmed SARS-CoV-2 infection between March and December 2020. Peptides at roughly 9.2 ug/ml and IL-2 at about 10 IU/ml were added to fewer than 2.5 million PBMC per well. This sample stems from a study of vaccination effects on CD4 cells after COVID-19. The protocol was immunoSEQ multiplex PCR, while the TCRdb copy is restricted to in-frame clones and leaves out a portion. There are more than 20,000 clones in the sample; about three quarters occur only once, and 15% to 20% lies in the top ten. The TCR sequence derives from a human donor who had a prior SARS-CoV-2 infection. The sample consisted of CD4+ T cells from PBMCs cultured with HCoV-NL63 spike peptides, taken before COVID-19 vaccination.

CDR3 protein: CAWSVLATDTQYF. CDR3 nucleotide sequence: TGTGCCTGGAGTGTACTAGCCACAGATACGCAGTATTTT. The chain links TRBV30 to TRBJ2-3; D is perhaps TRBD2 (6 bases). The CDR3 runs 13 residues. Germline assignment: CDR1 GTSNPN and CDR2 SVGIG (reference sequence). V dropped 0 bases and J dropped 2 bases, with 6 bases sitting between them. The full variable domain, with the rest looked up from reference TRBV30 and TRBJ2-3, is SQTIHQWPATLVQPVGSPLSLECTVEGTSNPNLYWYRQAAGRGLQLLFYSVGIGQISSEVPQNLSASRPQDRQFILSSKKLLLSDSGFYLCAWSVLATDTQYFGPGTRLTVL.